The clone carrying this T cell receptor (beta chain) was picked up a small number of times. Per the study methods: Amplified reference gene primers provided the basis for estimating nucleated cell counts. Using immunoSEQ multiplex PCR, the repertoire was profiled, and TCRdb retains in-frame clones only, with some absent. D and trimming come from the DNA, and the V and J calls and clone size come from that table. The table includes tens of thousands of clones, approximately 84% detected once. These data come from a study of blood T cell repertoires in COVID-19. Study as a whole: Spain, Italy and the United States supplied samples that represented acute and convalescent COVID-19. From T cells, B-cell-depleted T cells, or PBMCs came the material, which was cDNA or gDNA.

CDR3 length equals 15 residues. Looked up from germline, CDR1 is LNHDA and CDR2 is SQIVND (reference sequence). V was clipped by 3 bases and J by 7 bases; unmatched bases: 9. This chain links TRBV19 with TRBJ2-3; 8 bases fit TRBD1. The receptor was isolated from a man aged 70 or older with acute or convalescent COVID-19. The sequenced sample was peripheral blood. Written as DNA, the CDR3 is TGTGCCAGTAGTATCTGGACAGGGCAGGCAAATACGCAGTATTTT. This translates into CASSIWTGQANTQYF.